Sequencing of this T cell receptor beta chain was carried out in a study of Ad26.COV2.S vaccination and SARS-CoV-2 variants. As for treatment: 15 to 20 received Ad26.COV2.S at low or high dose, single or two shots; several received placebo; per-sample allocation not given. At day 63 after the first vaccine or placebo injection, samples were drawn. To note about this clone: What it binds is not known.

Study results and limitations: The authors reported substantial breadth in spike-specific CD8+ and CD4+ T cell responses after vaccination. Total T cell responses were possibly underestimated by TCR breadth and depth analyses.

Germline CDR1 is MNHEY and CDR2 is SVGAGI. The CDR3 covers 14 residues. V lost 3 bases to trimming and J lost 7 bases, with 10 bases between them. Sequenced by immunoSEQ multiplex PCR; TCRdb stores in-frame clones only, minus some. The sample consists of about 460,000 clones, 89% of them appearing once. This chain uses TRBV6-5 with TRBJ1-6; no clear D gene. The receptor's source is a person between 18 and 59 years old who received the Ad26.COV2.S COVID-19 vaccine or a placebo. The sequences come from peripheral blood, collected in a trial of Ad26.COV2.S vaccine versus placebo. CDR3 amino acids: CASSYWERNSPLHF. DNA of the CDR3: TGTGCCAGCAGTTATTGGGAGAGAAATTCACCCCTCCACTTT.